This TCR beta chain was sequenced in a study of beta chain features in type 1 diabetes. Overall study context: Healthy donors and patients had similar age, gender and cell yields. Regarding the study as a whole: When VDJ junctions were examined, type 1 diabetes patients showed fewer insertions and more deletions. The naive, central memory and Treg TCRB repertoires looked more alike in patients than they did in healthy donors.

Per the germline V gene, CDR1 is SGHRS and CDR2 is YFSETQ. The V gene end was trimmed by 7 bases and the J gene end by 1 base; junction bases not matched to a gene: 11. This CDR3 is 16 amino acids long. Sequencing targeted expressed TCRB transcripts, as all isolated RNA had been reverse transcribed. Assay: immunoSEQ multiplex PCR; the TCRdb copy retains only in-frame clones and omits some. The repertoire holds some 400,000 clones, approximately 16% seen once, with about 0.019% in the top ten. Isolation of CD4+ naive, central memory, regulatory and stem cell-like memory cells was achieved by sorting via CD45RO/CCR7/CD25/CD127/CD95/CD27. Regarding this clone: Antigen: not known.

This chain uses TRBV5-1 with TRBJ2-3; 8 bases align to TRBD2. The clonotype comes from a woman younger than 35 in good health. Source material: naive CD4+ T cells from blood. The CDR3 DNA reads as TGCGCCAGCTGTGATGTCCGGGGACTAGGCACAGATACGCAGTATTTT. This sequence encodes CASCDVRGLGTDTQYF.